The following is a T cell receptor (beta chain) sequence with its context. The antigen is not known. This sample includes further DNA sequences coding for the same CDR3. The record originates from a study of siplizumab effects on memory and regulatory T cells. Study-wide points: Memory cells seemed less diverse than naive T cells, which also seemed major contributors to the alloresponse.

Sequencing of each sample assayed roughly 9.8 x 10^4 TCR templates. Some clones are missing from TCRdb's copy, which holds only in-frame ones; the method was immunoSEQ multiplex PCR. The sample carries some 81,000 clones, approximately 95% recorded once. This CDR3 contains 16 residues. Unmatched junction bases numbered 7, after V lost 4 bases and J lost 0 bases. In germline, CDR1 is SGDLS, CDR2 YYNGEE. The TCR comes from a human donor in good health. Sequenced sample: CD8+ T cells sorted from blood. This chain uses TRBV9 with TRBJ1-3; 7 bases line up with TRBD1. The CDR3 DNA sequence: TGTGCCAGCAGCCTGACAGGGTTTGGCTCTGGAAACACCATATATTTT. Translating it yields CASSLTGFGSGNTIYF.